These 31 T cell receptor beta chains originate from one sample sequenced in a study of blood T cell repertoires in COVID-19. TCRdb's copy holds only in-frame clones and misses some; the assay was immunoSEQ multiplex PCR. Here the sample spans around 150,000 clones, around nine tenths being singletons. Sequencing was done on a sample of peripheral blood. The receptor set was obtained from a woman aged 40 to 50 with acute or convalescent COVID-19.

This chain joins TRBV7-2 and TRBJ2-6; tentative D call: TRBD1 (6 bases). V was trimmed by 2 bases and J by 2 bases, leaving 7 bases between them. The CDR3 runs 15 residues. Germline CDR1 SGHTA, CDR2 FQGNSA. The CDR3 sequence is CASSLSGAGANVLTF. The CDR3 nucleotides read TGTGCCAGCAGCTTATCAGGGGCTGGGGCCAACGTCCTGACTTTC.

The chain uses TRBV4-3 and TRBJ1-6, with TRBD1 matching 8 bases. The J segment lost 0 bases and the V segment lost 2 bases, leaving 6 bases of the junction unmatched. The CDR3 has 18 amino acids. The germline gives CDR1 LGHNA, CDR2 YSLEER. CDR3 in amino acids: CASSQTTGGLSYNSPLHF. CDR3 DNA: TGCGCCAGCAGCCAAACTACAGGGGGGCTCTCCTATAATTCACCCCTCCACTTT.

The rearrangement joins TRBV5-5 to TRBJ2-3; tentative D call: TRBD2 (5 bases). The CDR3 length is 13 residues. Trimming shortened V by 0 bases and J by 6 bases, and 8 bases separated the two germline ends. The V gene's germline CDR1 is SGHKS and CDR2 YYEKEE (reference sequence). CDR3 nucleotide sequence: TGTGCCAGCAGCTTGGAGGGAGTGGATACGCAGTATTTT. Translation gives CASSLEGVDTQYF.

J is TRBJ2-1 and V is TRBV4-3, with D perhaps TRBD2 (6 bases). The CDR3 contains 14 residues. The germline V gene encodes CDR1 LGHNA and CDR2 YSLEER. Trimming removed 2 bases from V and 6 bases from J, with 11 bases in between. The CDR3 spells CASSQTGLINEQFF. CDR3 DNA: TGCGCCAGCAGCCAAACGGGACTCATCAATGAGCAGTTCTTC.

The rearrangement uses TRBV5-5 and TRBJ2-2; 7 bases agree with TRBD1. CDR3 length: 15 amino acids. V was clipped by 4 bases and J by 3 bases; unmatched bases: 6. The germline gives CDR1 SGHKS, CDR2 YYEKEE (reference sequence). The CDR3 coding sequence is TGTGCCAGCAGCAACCGACAGGGAGACACCGGGGAGCTGTTTTTT. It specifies CASSNRQGDTGELFF.

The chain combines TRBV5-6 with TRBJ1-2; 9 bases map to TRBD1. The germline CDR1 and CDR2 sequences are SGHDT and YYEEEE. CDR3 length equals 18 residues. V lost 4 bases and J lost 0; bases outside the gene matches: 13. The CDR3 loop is CASSDYRGPRWANYGYTF. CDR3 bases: TGTGCCAGCAGCGATTACAGGGGGCCCCGTTGGGCTAACTATGGCTACACCTTC.

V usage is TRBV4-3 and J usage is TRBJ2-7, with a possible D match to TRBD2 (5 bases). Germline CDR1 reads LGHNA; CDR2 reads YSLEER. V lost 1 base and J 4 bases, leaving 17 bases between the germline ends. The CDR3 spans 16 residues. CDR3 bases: TGCGCCAGCAGCCAAGTCTTTGCACGCGGGCCGTACGAGCAGTACTTC. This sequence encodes CASSQVFARGPYEQYF.

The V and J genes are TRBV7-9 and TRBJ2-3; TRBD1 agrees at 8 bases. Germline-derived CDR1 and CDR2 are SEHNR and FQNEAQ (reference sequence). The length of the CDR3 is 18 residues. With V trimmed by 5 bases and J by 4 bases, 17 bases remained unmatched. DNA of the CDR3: TGTGCCAGCAGCCAGGCCGGGCCAGGACAGGGATATTCAGATACGCAGTATTTT. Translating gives CASSQAGPGQGYSDTQYF.

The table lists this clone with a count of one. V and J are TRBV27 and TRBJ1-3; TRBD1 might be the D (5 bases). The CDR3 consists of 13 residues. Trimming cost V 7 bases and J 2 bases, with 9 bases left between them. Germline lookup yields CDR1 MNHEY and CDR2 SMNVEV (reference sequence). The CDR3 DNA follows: TGTGCCAGCACGACAGCAGCTGGAAACACCATATATTTT. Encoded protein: CASTTAAGNTIYF.

The CDR3 here is CAISGTGPRSGGELFF. Here the CDR3 DNA reads TGTGCCATCAGTGGCACCGGGCCTCGAAGCGGCGGGGAGCTGTTTTTT. The gene calls are TRBV10-3 and TRBJ2-2; D may be TRBD2 (5 bases). The ends were cut back, 4 bases at V and 7 bases at J, with 19 bases in the middle. In germline, CDR1 is ENHRY, CDR2 SYGVKD. This CDR3 spans 16 amino acids.

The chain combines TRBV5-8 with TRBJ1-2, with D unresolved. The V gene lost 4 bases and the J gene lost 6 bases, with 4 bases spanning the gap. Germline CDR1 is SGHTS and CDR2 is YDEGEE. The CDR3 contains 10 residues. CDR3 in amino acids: CASSTDGYTF. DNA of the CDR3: TGTGCCAGCAGCACGGATGGCTACACCTTC.

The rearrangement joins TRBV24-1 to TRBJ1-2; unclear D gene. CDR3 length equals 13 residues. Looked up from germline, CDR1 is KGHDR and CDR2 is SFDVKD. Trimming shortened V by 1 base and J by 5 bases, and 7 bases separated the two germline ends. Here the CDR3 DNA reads TGTGCCACCAGTGATTTCCCCGGGTATGGCTACACCTTC. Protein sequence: CATSDFPGYGYTF.

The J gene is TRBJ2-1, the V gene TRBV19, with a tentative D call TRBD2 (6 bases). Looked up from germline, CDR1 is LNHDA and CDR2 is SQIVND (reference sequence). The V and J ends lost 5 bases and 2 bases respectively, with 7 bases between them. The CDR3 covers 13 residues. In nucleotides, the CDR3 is TGTGCCAGTAGTTGGGGGGCCTACAATGAGCAGTTCTTC. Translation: CASSWGAYNEQFF.

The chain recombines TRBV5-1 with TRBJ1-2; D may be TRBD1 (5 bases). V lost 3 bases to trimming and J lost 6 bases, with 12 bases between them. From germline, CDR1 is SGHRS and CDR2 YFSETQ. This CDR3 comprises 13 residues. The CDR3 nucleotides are TGCGCCAGCAGCTGGACAATGGTGGATGGCTACACCTTC. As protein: CASSWTMVDGYTF.

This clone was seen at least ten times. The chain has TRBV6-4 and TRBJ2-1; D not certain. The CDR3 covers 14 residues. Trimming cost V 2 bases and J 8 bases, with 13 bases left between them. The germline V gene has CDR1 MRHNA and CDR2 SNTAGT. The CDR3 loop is CASSDTGPQDEQFF. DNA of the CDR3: TGTGCCAGCAGTGACACTGGCCCCCAGGATGAGCAGTTCTTC.

The CDR3: CASSGGDGYTF. CDR3 sequence (DNA): TGTGCCAGCAGCGGGGGGGACGGCTACACCTTC. This sequence joins TRBV7-9 and TRBJ1-2; D is possibly TRBD1 (5 bases). V lost 5 bases to trimming and J lost 8 bases, with 9 bases between them. The CDR3 covers 11 residues. Germline V gives CDR1 SEHNR, CDR2 FQNEAQ (reference sequence). Supplemented by reference TRBV7-9 and TRBJ1-2, the full variable domain reads DTGVSQNPRHKITKRGQNVTFRCDPISEHNRLYWYRQTLGQGPEFLTYFQNEAQLEKSRLLSDRFSAERPKGSFSTLEIQRTEQGDSAMYLCASSGGDGYTFGSGTRLTVV.

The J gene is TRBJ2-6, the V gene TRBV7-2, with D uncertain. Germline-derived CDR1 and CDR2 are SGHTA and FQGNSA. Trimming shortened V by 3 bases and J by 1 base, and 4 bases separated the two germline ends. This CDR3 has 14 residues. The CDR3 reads CASSFRSGANVLTF. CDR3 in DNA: TGTGCCAGCAGCTTCAGATCTGGGGCCAACGTCCTGACTTTC.

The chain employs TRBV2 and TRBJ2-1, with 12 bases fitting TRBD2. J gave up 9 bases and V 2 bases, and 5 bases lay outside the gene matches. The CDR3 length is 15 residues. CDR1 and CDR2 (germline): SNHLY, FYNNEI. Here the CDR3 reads CASSERLAGVLEQFF. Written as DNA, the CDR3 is TGTGCCAGCAGTGAAAGACTAGCGGGGGTTCTTGAGCAGTTCTTC.

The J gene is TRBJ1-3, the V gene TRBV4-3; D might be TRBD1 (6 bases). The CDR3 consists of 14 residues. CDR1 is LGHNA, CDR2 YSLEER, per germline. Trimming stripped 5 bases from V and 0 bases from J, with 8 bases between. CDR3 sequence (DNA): TGCGCCAGCAGCTCGGACAGCTCTGGAAACACCATATATTTT. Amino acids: CASSSDSSGNTIYF.

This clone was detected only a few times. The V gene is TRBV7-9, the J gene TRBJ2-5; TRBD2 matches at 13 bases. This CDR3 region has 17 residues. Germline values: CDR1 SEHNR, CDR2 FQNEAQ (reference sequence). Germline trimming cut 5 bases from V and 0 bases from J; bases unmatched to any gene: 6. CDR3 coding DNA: TGTGCCAGCAGCCCGGGACTAGCGGGGCTCCACCAAGAGACCCAGTACTTC. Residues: CASSPGLAGLHQETQYF.

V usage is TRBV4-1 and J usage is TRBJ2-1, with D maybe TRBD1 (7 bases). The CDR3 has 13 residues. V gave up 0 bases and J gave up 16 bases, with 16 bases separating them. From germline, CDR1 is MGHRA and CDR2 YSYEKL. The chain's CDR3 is CASSQDWRGPRFF. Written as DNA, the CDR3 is TGCGCCAGCAGCCAAGATTGGAGGGGGCCTAGATTCTTC.

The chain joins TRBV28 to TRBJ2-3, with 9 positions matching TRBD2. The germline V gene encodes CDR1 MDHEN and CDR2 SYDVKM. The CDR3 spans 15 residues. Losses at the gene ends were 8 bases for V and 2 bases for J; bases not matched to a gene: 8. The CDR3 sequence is CASSSWTSVTDTQYF. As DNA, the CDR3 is TGTGCCAGCTCTAGTTGGACTAGCGTCACAGATACGCAGTATTTT.

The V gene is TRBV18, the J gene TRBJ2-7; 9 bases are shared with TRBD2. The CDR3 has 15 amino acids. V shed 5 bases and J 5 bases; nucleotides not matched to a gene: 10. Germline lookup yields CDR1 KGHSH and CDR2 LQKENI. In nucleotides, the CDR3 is TGTGCCAGCTCAGTCACCGGGACTAGCATGGACGAGCAGTACTTC. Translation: CASSVTGTSMDEQYF.

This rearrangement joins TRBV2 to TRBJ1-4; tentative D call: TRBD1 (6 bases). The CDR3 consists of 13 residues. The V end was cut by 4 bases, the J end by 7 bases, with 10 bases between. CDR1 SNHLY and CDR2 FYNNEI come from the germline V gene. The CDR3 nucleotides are TGTGCCAGCAGTGTGGACAGTTTTGAAAAACTGTTTTTT. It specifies CASSVDSFEKLFF.

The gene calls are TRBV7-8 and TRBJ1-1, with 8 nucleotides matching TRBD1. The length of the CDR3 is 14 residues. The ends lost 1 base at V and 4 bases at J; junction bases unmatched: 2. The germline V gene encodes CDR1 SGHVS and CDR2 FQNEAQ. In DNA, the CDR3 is TGTGCCAGCAGCTTAGGGACAGGGCCCACTGAAGCTTTCTTT. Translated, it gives CASSLGTGPTEAFF.

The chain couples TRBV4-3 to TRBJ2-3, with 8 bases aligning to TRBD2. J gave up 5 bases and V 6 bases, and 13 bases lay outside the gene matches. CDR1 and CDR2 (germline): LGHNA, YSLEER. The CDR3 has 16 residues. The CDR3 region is CASRRTGTSSLDTQYF. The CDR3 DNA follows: TGCGCCAGCAGACGCACCGGGACTAGTAGTTTAGATACGCAGTATTTT.

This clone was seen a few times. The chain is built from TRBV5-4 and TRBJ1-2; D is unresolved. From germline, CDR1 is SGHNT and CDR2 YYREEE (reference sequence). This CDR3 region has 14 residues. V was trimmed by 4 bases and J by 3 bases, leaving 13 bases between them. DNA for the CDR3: TGTGCCAGCAGCCAGAGAGGGCGCGACTATGGCTACACCTTC. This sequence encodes CASSQRGRDYGYTF.

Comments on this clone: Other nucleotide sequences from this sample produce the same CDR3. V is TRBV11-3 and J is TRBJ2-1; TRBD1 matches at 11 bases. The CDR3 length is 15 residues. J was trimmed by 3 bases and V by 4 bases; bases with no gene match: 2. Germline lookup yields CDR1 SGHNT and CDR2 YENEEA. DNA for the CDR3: TGTGCCAGCAGCTCGGGACAGGGGGGCTACAATGAGCAGTTCTTC. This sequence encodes CASSSGQGGYNEQFF.

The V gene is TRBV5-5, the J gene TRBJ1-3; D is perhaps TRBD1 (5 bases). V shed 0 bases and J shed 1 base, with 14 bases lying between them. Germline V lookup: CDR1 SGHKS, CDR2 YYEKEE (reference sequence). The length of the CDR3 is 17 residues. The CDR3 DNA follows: TGTGCCAGCAGCTTGGCGGCAGGGTGGCCATCTGGAAACACCATATATTTT. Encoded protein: CASSLAAGWPSGNTIYF.

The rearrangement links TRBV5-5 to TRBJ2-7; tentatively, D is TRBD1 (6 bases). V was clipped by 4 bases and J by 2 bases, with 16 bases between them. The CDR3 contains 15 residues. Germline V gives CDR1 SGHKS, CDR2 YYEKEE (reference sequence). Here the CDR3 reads CASSLSLRQAYEQYF. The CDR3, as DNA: TGTGCCAGCAGCCTCTCCTTGAGACAGGCCTACGAGCAGTACTTC.

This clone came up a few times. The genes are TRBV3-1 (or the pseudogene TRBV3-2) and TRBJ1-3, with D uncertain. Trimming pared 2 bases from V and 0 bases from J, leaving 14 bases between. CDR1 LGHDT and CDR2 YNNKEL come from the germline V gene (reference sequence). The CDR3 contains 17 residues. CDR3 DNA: TGTGCCAGCAGCCAATCAGGCATCGAGAACTCTGGAAACACCATATATTTT. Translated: CASSQSGIENSGNTIYF.